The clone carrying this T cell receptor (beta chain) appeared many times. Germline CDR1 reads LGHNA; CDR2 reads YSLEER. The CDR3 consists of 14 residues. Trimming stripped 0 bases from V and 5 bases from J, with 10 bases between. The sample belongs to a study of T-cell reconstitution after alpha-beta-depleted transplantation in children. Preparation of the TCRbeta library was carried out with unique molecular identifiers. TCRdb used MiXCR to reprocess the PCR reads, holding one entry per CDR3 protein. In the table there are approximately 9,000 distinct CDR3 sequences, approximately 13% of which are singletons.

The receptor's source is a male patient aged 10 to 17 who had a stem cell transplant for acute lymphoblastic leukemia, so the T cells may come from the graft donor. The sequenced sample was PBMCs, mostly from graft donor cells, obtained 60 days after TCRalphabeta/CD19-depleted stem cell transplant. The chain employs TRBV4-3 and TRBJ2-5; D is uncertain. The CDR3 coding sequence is TGCGCCAGCAGCCAAGATGGCGACCCGGAGACCCAGTACTTC. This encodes CASSQDGDPETQYF.